Below, 13 T cell receptor beta chains from the same sample are listed, as sequenced in a study of cytomegalovirus exposure and HLA in healthy donors. The PCR was carried out with 60 Vbeta primers and 13 Jbeta primers. Here immunoSEQ multiplex PCR was the method, and the copy in TCRdb shows in-frame clones only, minus some. The sample yields 95,000 to 100,000 clones, 76% seen once. The sample taken for sequencing was PBMCs. The receptors stem from a man between 35 and 55 years old in good health and CMV-seronegative.

This sequence joins TRBV11-2 and TRBJ2-5; TRBD2 might be the D (6 bases). Trimming cost V 4 bases and J 5 bases, with 17 bases left between them. CDR3 length: 15 residues. Germline V lookup: CDR1 SGHAT, CDR2 FQNNGV. CDR3 bases: TGTGCCAGCAGCTCTCGGACTAACACGGGGGAGACCCAGTACTTC. Translation gives CASSSRTNTGETQYF.

The chain employs TRBV18 and TRBJ2-2; D unclear. CDR3 size: 13 residues. Germline V CDR1 and CDR2: KGHSH, LQKENI. Deletions cut 3 bases from V and 6 bases from J, with 8 bases between. CDR3: CASSPPVSGELFF. The CDR3, as DNA: TGTGCCAGCTCACCCCCTGTCTCCGGGGAGCTGTTTTTT.

V is TRBV5-6 and J is TRBJ2-5, with D uncertain. CDR3 length equals 14 residues. The V gene's germline CDR1 is SGHDT and CDR2 YYEEEE. The V end lost 1 base, the J end lost 4 bases, and 11 bases lay between the germline ends. The CDR3 sequence: CASSLISDRETQYF. The DNA for the CDR3 is TGTGCCAGCAGCTTGATAAGCGACCGAGAGACCCAGTACTTC.

The genes are TRBV4-2 and TRBJ1-5, with TRBD1 matching over 7 bases. V was pared by 1 base and J by 16 bases, with 10 bases of the junction left unmatched. CDR1 LGHNA and CDR2 YNFKEQ come from the germline V gene. This CDR3 has 13 amino acids. The CDR3 sequence: CASSQVGTAPSHF. CDR3 in DNA: TGTGCCAGCAGCCAAGTCGGGACAGCCCCGAGTCATTTT.

The genes are TRBV7-9 and TRBJ1-1; D is unresolved. Trimming cost V 1 base and J 1 base, with 7 bases left between them. This CDR3 comprises 14 residues. CDR1 SEHNR and CDR2 FQNEAQ come from the germline V gene (reference sequence). The DNA of the CDR3 is TGTGCCAGCAGCTTAGGGGGAGCGAACACTGAAGCTTTCTTT. Translation gives CASSLGGANTEAFF.

The chain has TRBV7-8 and TRBJ2-7; a weak D match, TRBD2 (5 bases). V dropped 2 bases and J dropped 7 bases, with 18 bases sitting between them. Per germline, CDR1 SGHVS and CDR2 FQNEAQ. This CDR3 spans 15 amino acids. CDR3 in amino acids: CASSLLRRAVWEQYF. The DNA of the CDR3 is TGTGCCAGCAGCTTACTCCGTCGAGCGGTCTGGGAGCAGTACTTC.

The chain joins TRBV9 to TRBJ1-1; D not resolved. The CDR3 loop spans 13 amino acids. Looked up from germline, CDR1 is SGDLS and CDR2 is YYNGEE. Between the trimmed V and J ends, which lost 3 bases and 1 base, there was a span of 7 bases. This CDR3 reads CASSASPNTEAFF. DNA for the CDR3: TGTGCCAGCAGCGCCAGTCCGAACACTGAAGCTTTCTTT.

The genes are TRBV5-6 and TRBJ1-2; D is ambiguous. The germline CDR1 and CDR2 sequences are SGHDT and YYEEEE. This CDR3 region has 14 residues. V was cut by 3 bases and J by 4 bases, with 13 bases left in between. CDR3 in DNA: TGTGCCAGCAGCTACCCCGGGGTTGTCTATGGCTACACCTTC. Amino acid sequence: CASSYPGVVYGYTF.

This chain uses TRBV10-1 with TRBJ2-1; 9 bases fit TRBD2. CDR1 and CDR2 (germline): WNHNN, SYGVQD (reference sequence). The trim removed 0 bases at V and 6 bases at J, leaving 6 bases unmatched. CDR3 length equals 16 residues. The CDR3: CASSESLAGGTNEQFF. The CDR3 DNA sequence: TGCGCCAGCAGTGAGTCTCTCGCGGGAGGGACCAATGAGCAGTTCTTC.

This clone was seen once. The rearrangement links TRBV4-3 to TRBJ1-1; D may be TRBD1 (6 bases). The V end lost 1 base, the J end lost 4 bases, and 10 bases lay between the germline ends. Germline CDR1 and CDR2: LGHNA and YSLEER. This CDR3 has 14 residues. CDR3 sequence (DNA): TGCGCCAGCAGCCAAGTCTTCAGGGGCACTGAAGCTTTCTTT. Its protein product is CASSQVFRGTEAFF.

The V and J genes are TRBV6-1 and TRBJ2-5; 11 bases align to TRBD2. Germline values: CDR1 MNHNS, CDR2 SASEGT. V shed 4 bases and J 5 bases; nucleotides not matched to a gene: 9. The CDR3 covers 16 residues. The CDR3 sequence is CASSAASGGPRETQYF. As DNA, the CDR3 is TGTGCCAGCAGTGCTGCTAGCGGGGGGCCGAGGGAGACCCAGTACTTC.

This clone has more than one count but fewer than ten. This chain joins TRBV19 and TRBJ1-6, with 11 bases identical to TRBD1. Germline V gene data show CDR1 as LNHDA and CDR2 as SQIVND (reference sequence). The J segment lost 8 bases and the V segment lost 11 bases, leaving 5 bases of the junction unmatched. CDR3 length equals 13 residues. CDR3 coding DNA: TGTGCCGGAGGGACAGGGGGACATTCACCCCTCCACTTT. Its translation is CAGGTGGHSPLHF.

The chain combines TRBV6-5 with TRBJ2-1; D is ambiguous. The CDR3 has 14 amino acids. V shed 6 bases and J shed 0 bases, with 9 bases lying between them. The V gene's germline CDR1 is MNHEY and CDR2 SVGAGI. The CDR3 here is CASSQGVSYNEQFF. The CDR3 DNA sequence: TGTGCCAGCAGCCAAGGAGTCTCCTACAATGAGCAGTTCTTC.